This TCR beta chain is from a study of T cells in women clearing cervical HPV infection. Profiled with immunoSEQ multiplex PCR; TCRdb holds only in-frame clones, not every one. This sample carries about 39,000 clones, with around 6% going to the ten biggest clones. V lost 5 bases to trimming and J lost 7 bases, with 14 bases between them. This CDR3 has 14 amino acids. Germline V lookup: CDR1 LNHDA, CDR2 SQIVND (reference sequence). Study-level results: T-cell numbers per sample were unknown and may explain richness differences.

In regard to this clone: Its antigen is not known. Coverage ceases 3 residues before the CDR3 finishes, and the germline J gene fills in the end.

This TCR was sampled from a woman between 18 and 75 years old with a cervical HPV16 infection that either progressed to CIN3+ or cleared (not recorded which). This chain links TRBV19 with TRBJ2-2; TRBD2 is a possible D gene (6 bases). The sequenced sample was blood buffy coat. The sequenced part of the CDR3 DNA is TGTGCCAGTAGTCTCATGAGGCGGGGCGGGGAG. Its translation: CASSLMRRGGE. The complete CDR3 reads CASSLMRRGGELFF.